Presented here are 11 T cell receptor beta chains from one specimen sequenced in a study of cytomegalovirus exposure and HLA in healthy donors (dated by TCRdb to about 2017). Library construction relied on the immunoSEQ multiplex PCR assay. For the multiplex PCR, a mixture combining 60 forward primers for TCR Vbeta segments and 13 reverse primers for TCR Jbeta segments was used. This immuneACCESS table, as held by TCRdb, lists in-frame sequences with V and J called but not all clones. Of the missing ones, under half trace to an unresolved V gene in checked studies; the others have no known cause. The sample includes around 210,000 clones, with about 77% observed a single time. Together, the top ten hold 0.45% to 0.5% of the sample. Sequencing input: PBMCs. Receptor source: a boy younger than 18 in good health and CMV-seronegative.

The chain joins TRBV19 to TRBJ2-1; 8 nucleotides line up with TRBD1. V was clipped by 9 bases and J by 5 bases; unmatched bases: 9. The CDR3 consists of 14 residues. Germline V gene lookup returns CDR1 LNHDA and CDR2 SQIVND (reference sequence). The CDR3 reads CASSRGLRDNEQFF. CDR3 nucleotide sequence: TGTGCCAGCAGCAGGGGGCTGCGTGACAATGAGCAGTTCTTC.

The chain employs TRBV11-3 and TRBJ2-7; D possibly corresponds to TRBD1 (6 bases). Germline lookup yields CDR1 SGHNT and CDR2 YENEEA. There are 13 residues in the CDR3. Trimming shortened V by 3 bases and J by 6 bases, and 12 bases separated the two germline ends. The CDR3 bases are TGTGCCAGCAGCTTGACAGGAGGAGGCGAGCAGTACTTC. This gives the protein CASSLTGGGEQYF.

The chain combines TRBV6-5 with TRBJ1-4, with a weak D call TRBD1 (5 bases). V lost 2 bases and J lost 6, with 13 bases in between. The CDR3 contains 15 residues. CDR1 is MNHEY and CDR2 is SVGAGI in the germline V gene. Written as DNA, the CDR3 is TGTGCCAGCAGTTACAAGGGCATGGGGCATGAAAAACTGTTTTTT. This translates into CASSYKGMGHEKLFF.

The chain has TRBV30 and TRBJ1-1, with D possibly matching TRBD1 (5 bases). The germline CDR1 and CDR2 sequences are GTSNPN and SVGIG (reference sequence). Trimming removed 4 bases from V and 1 base from J, with 10 bases in between. The CDR3 is 13 residues long. The CDR3 here is CAWNFGGNTEAFF. CDR3 DNA: TGTGCCTGGAACTTCGGGGGGAACACTGAAGCTTTCTTT.

This clone turned up a few times. The rearrangement uses TRBV6-1 and TRBJ1-2, with 7 bases aligning to TRBD1. The CDR3 has 15 amino acids. Per the germline V gene, CDR1 is MNHNS and CDR2 is SASEGT. With 10 bases clipped from V and 1 base from J, the junction kept 12 bases outside the gene matches. CDR3 protein: CATTEGAGGNYGYTF. The CDR3 nucleotides read TGTGCCACCACAGAGGGGGCCGGGGGTAACTATGGCTACACCTTC.

CDR3 DNA sequence: TGTGCCAGCACCCAAGGGCAGGGGCGCACCATATATTTT. Translating gives CASTQGQGRTIYF. The chain uses TRBV6-5 and TRBJ1-3; tentative D call: TRBD1 (6 bases). V was shortened by 7 bases and J by 9 bases, with 16 bases between the two germline ends. From germline, CDR1 is MNHEY and CDR2 SVGAGI. CDR3 length: 13 residues.

V and J are TRBV2 and TRBJ2-2; 11 nucleotides line up with TRBD2. V shed 6 bases, J shed 6 bases, and the junction held 12 bases outside the gene matches. Germline loops: CDR1 SNHLY, CDR2 FYNNEI. There are 17 residues in the CDR3. The CDR3 is CASSFIAGGSQAGELFF. Written as DNA, the CDR3 is TGTGCCAGCAGCTTTATAGCGGGGGGGTCTCAGGCCGGGGAGCTGTTTTTT.

The V call is TRBV6-5, the J call TRBJ2-1, with TRBD2 matching over 9 bases. Germline trimming cut 8 bases from V and 3 bases from J; bases unmatched to any gene: 8. CDR3 length: 15 residues. From germline, CDR1 is MNHEY and CDR2 SVGAGI. CDR3 sequence (DNA): TGTGCCAGCCACGCGGGGGGGGAGAACTACAATGAGCAGTTCTTC. This sequence encodes CASHAGGENYNEQFF.

The chain employs TRBV15 and TRBJ2-2, with a possible D match to TRBD2 (6 bases). Germline-derived CDR1 and CDR2 are LNHNV and YYDKDF (reference sequence). CDR3 length equals 14 residues. With 0 bases removed from V and 6 bases from J, the gap between germline ends came to 8 bases. The CDR3 sequence: CATSRDSGAGELFF. CDR3 bases: TGTGCCACCAGCAGAGATTCGGGAGCCGGGGAGCTGTTTTTT.

This chain uses TRBV6-5 with TRBJ2-1; 10 bases map to TRBD2. V lost 7 bases to trimming and J lost 9 bases; unmatched junction nucleotides: 12. This CDR3 region has 15 residues. The germline gives CDR1 MNHEY, CDR2 SVGAGI. The CDR3 sequence: CASNLLTSGIGEQFF. DNA of the CDR3: TGTGCCAGCAACTTACTAACTAGCGGGATCGGTGAGCAGTTCTTC.

This CDR3 is CASSYRSYNEQFF. The DNA of the CDR3 is TGTGCCAGCAGTTACCGGTCGTACAATGAGCAGTTCTTC. The V call is TRBV6-6, the J call TRBJ2-1; D is ambiguous. The CDR3 length is 13 residues. Germline loops: CDR1 MNHNY, CDR2 SVGAGI (reference sequence). V was clipped by 2 bases and J by 4 bases, with 6 bases between them.